This T cell receptor beta chain was observed in a study of PD-1 blockade in mismatch repair-deficient tumors. Data came from immunoSEQ multiplex PCR; TCRdb stores just in-frame clones and leaves some out. The sample yields some 21,000 clones, over 70% seen once. In germline, CDR1 is SNHLY, CDR2 FYNNEI. The V segment lost 5 bases and the J segment 6 bases; nucleotides outside the gene matches: 9. The CDR3 is 15 amino acids. This rearrangement joins TRBV2 to TRBJ1-4; 7 positions match TRBD1. The clonotype comes from an adult with mismatch repair-deficient cancer. Sequences were derived from PBMCs, sampled 52 weeks after starting pembrolizumab. CDR3: CASSLLGTEDEKLFF. CDR3 coding DNA: TGTGCCAGCAGTCTCCTTGGGACAGAAGATGAAAAACTGTTTTTT.